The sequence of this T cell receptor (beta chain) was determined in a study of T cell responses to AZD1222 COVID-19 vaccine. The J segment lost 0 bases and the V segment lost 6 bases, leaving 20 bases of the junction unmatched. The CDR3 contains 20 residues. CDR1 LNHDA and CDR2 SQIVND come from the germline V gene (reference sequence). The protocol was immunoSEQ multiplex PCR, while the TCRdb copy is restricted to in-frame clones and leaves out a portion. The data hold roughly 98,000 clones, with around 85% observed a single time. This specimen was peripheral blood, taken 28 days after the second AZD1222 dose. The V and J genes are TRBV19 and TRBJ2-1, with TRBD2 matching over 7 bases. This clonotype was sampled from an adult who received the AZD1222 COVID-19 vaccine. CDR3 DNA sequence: TGTGCCAGTAGAGTCTTTGCGAGCGGGATTCGGACCAGCTCCTACAATGAGCAGTTCTTC. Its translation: CASRVFASGIRTSSYNEQFF. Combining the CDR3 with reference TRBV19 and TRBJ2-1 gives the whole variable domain DGGITQSPKYLFRKEGQNVTLSCEQNLNHDAMYWYRQDPGQGLRLIYYSQIVNDFQKGDIAEGYSVSREKKESFPLTVTSAQKNPTAFYLCASRVFASGIRTSSYNEQFFGPGTRLTVL.